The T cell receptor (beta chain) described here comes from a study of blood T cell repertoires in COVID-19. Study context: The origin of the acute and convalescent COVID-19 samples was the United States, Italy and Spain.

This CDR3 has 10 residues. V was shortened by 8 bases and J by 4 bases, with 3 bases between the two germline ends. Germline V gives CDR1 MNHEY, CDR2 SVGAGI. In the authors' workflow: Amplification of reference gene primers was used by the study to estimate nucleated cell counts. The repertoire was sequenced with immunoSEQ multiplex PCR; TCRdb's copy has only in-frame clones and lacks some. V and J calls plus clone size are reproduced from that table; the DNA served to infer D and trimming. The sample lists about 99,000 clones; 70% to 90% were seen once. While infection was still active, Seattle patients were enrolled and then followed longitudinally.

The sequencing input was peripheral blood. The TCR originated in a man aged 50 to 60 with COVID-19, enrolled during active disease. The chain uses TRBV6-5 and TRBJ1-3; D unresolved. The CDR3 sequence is CASRGNTIYF. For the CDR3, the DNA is TGTGCCAGCCGGGGAAACACCATATATTTT.